The 13 T cell receptor beta chains below come from one sample, sequenced in a study of metastatic and nonmetastatic thyroid tumors. Among the patients, none had received any treatment before thyroid surgery. From the PCR reads, TCRdb re-called clones with MiXCR. The data show more than 90,000 clones, with over 9.5% seen just once and approximately 11% held by the top ten. The sample comprised blood. The receptors stem from a female donor with papillary thyroid cancer or a benign thyroid nodule (not recorded which). Some clones in this sample may be carry-over from other donors' samples.

This clone was seen repeatedly, ten times or more. The J gene is TRBJ2-7, the V gene TRBV30; 7 positions agree with TRBD1. Looked up from germline, CDR1 is GTSNPN and CDR2 is SVGIG (reference sequence). The CDR3 contains 13 residues. V lost 5 bases, J lost 7 bases, and 11 bases stayed unmatched. The CDR3 DNA reads as TGTGCCTGGGAAACGACAGGGAGAGGAGAGCAGTACTTC. Translating it yields CAWETTGRGEQYF.

The chain combines TRBV27 with TRBJ2-1; D might be TRBD2 (6 bases). Germline values: CDR1 MNHEY, CDR2 SMNVEV (reference sequence). This CDR3 has 14 amino acids. Trimming stripped 5 bases from V and 2 bases from J, with 10 bases between. CDR3 protein: CASSDGGAYNEQFF. The DNA of the CDR3 is TGTGCCAGCAGTGATGGAGGGGCCTACAATGAGCAGTTCTTC.

This clone was counted only a few times. It may be a read error: a sequence one base away is much more abundant. The V and J genes are TRBV6-1 and TRBJ2-3, with D uncertain. The CDR3 length is 15 residues. The germline V gene encodes CDR1 MNHNS and CDR2 SASEGT. V lost 5 bases to trimming and J lost 0 bases, with 12 bases between them. CDR3 nucleotides: TGTGCCAGCAGTAACCAAATGGACAGCACAGATACGCAGTATTTT. It is translated as CASSNQMDSTDTQYF.

The sample holds many counts of this clone. The chain links TRBV20-1 to TRBJ2-7; either TRBD1 or TRBD2 may supply D (6 bases each). The CDR3 extends over 12 amino acids. Germline lookup yields CDR1 DFQATT and CDR2 SNEGSKA (reference sequence). Trimming removed 7 bases from V and 3 bases from J, with 13 bases in between. As DNA, the CDR3 is TGCAGTGGGGGGGCTGAGGGCTACGAGCAGTACTTC. Translated, it gives CSGGAEGYEQYF.

This clone was detected ten times or more. This could be a read error, since a much larger clone is one nucleotide away. Within the sample, other DNA sequences also encode this same CDR3. The V call is TRBV5-6, the J call TRBJ2-1; 8 positions agree with TRBD2. Germline CDR1 is SGHDT and CDR2 is YYEEEE. The CDR3 sequence is 15 residues long. Unmatched junction bases numbered 7, after V lost 4 bases and J lost 4 bases. This chain's CDR3 is CASSPASGSYNEQFF. The CDR3 coding sequence is TGTGCCAGCAGCCCGGCTAGCGGGTCTTACAATGAGCAGTTCTTC. The full variable domain, in which reference TRBV5-6 and TRBJ2-1 provide the parts outside the CDR3, is DAGVTQSPTHLIKTRGQQVTLRCSPKSGHDTVSWYQQALGQGPQFIFQYYEEEERQRGNFPDRFSGHQFPNYSSELNVNALLLGDSALYLCASSPASGSYNEQFFGPGTRLTVL.

The chain couples TRBV7-2 to TRBJ2-7, with 13 bases aligning to TRBD2. The CDR3 consists of 14 residues. Germline-derived CDR1 and CDR2 are SGHTA and FQGNSA. Trimming cost V 4 bases and J 11 bases; bases outside gene matches: 8. CDR3 nucleotides: TGTGCCAGCAGCTGGGATACTAGCGGGAGGGGTAAGTACTTC. Residues: CASSWDTSGRGKYF. The full variable domain, in which reference TRBV7-2 and TRBJ2-7 provide the parts outside the CDR3, is GAGVSQSPSNKVTEKGKDVELRCDPISGHTALYWYRQSLGQGLEFLIYFQGNSAPDKSGLPSDRFSAERTGGSVSTLTIQRTQQEDSAVYLCASSWDTSGRGKYFGPGTRLTVT.

CDR3 sequence reads: CASSSGTGRTDTQYF. CDR3 sequence (DNA): TGTGCCAGCAGCTCCGGGACCGGGCGCACAGATACGCAGTATTTT. This rearrangement joins TRBV11-3 to TRBJ2-3, with D perhaps given as TRBD1 or TRBD2 (5 bases each). V was trimmed by 4 bases and J by 1 base, leaving 12 bases between them. The length of the CDR3 is 15 residues. Per the germline V gene, CDR1 is SGHNT and CDR2 is YENEEA. Full variable domain (missing parts from reference TRBV11-3 and TRBJ2-3): EAGVVQSPRYKIIEKKQPVAFWCNPISGHNTLYWYLQNLGQGPELLIRYENEEAVDDSQLPKDRFSAERLKGVDSTLKIQPAELGDSAVYLCASSSGTGRTDTQYFGPGTRLTVL.

There are many counts of this clone. The chain links TRBV28 to TRBJ1-5; possibly TRBD1 for D (5 bases). Germline V gives CDR1 MDHEN, CDR2 SYDVKM. V lost 6 bases to trimming and J lost 2 bases, with 17 bases between them. CDR3 length: 16 amino acids. The CDR3 sequence: CASRARQYWGNQPQHF. DNA of the CDR3: TGTGCCAGCAGGGCGCGACAGTACTGGGGCAATCAGCCCCAGCATTTT.

Concerning this clone: Since a much larger clone is just one base distant, this may be a read error. This specimen includes other DNA sequences encoding the same CDR3. The genes are TRBV6-1 and TRBJ1-2; maybe TRBD1 (5 bases). Germline values: CDR1 MNHNS, CDR2 SASEGT. The CDR3 spans 11 residues. The CDR3 coding sequence is TGTGCCAGCAGACAGGACTATGGCTACACCTTT. The encoded protein is CASRQDYGYTF.

With respect to this clone: This sequence may be a read error, since a much larger clone differs from it by one base. In the same sample, other DNA sequences code for this CDR3. The chain uses TRBV29-1 and TRBJ2-5; tentative D call: TRBD2 (6 bases). This CDR3 spans 13 amino acids. Germline V CDR1 and CDR2: SQVTM, ANQGSEA. This CDR3 reads CSGGWAGRETQYF. CDR3 sequence (DNA): TGCAGTGGTGGCTGGGCGGGGAGGGAGACCCAGTACTTC.

This clone was seen ten or more times. V gene TRBV4-1 combines with J gene TRBJ1-5; D uncertain. The CDR3 runs 16 residues. Trimming stripped 1 base from V and 3 bases from J, with 13 bases between. CDR1 MGHRA and CDR2 YSYEKL come from the germline V gene. In nucleotides, the CDR3 is TGCGCCAGCAGCCAAGGGTACGGGGAACTCAATCAGCCCCAGCATTTT. This sequence encodes CASSQGYGELNQPQHF.

Note on this clone: A much larger clone lies one base from this, so it may be a read error. Additional DNA sequences in this sample encode the identical CDR3. The V gene is TRBV9, the J gene TRBJ2-3, with D perhaps matching TRBD2 (6 bases). Germline V lookup: CDR1 SGDLS, CDR2 YYNGEE. V was trimmed by 3 bases and J by 5 bases, leaving 13 bases between them. This CDR3 is built from 14 residues. The CDR3 DNA follows: TGTGCCAGCAGCGCGCGGGGTGGAAGAGATACGCAGTATTTT. Translation gives CASSARGGRDTQYF.

This clone came up a few times. Germline is not matched at one junction end, which may reflect a read error. This chain connects TRBV20-1 to TRBJ1-5, with 7 bases aligning to TRBD1. CDR3 size: 15 residues. Per germline, CDR1 DFQATT and CDR2 SNEGSKA (reference sequence). CDR3: CSAPPNGTDNQPEHF. CDR3 bases: TGCAGTGCTCCGCCGAACGGGACAGACAATCAGCCCGAGCATTTT.